These 19 T cell receptor beta chains share one sample of origin, sequenced in a study of T-cell reconstitution after alpha-beta-depleted transplantation in children. Unique molecular identifiers were used in preparing the TCRbeta library. TCRdb independently ran MiXCR on the PCR reads; one entry per CDR3 protein. This sample has about 510,000 distinct CDR3 sequences, with about an eighth found just once. The sample was PBMCs, mostly from graft donor cells, taken 180 days after TCRalphabeta/CD19-depleted stem cell transplant. The receptor source for this set is a female patient between 2 and 10 years old who had a stem cell transplant for aplastic anemia, so the T cells may come from the graft donor.

V is TRBV4-2 and J is TRBJ2-1, with D hard to call. Germline CDR1 is LGHNA and CDR2 is YNFKEQ. With 1 base removed from V and 4 bases from J, the gap between germline ends came to 11 bases. CDR3 length: 15 residues. The CDR3 loop is CASSQGSSGYNEQFF. DNA of the CDR3: TGTGCCAGCAGCCAAGGCTCGAGTGGGTACAATGAGCAGTTCTTC.

The CDR3 region is CASSPGQFMGETQYF. CDR3 nucleotide sequence: TGTGCCAGCAGTCCAGGACAGTTCATGGGGGAGACCCAGTACTTC. The chain has TRBV6-1 and TRBJ2-5; the D gene is possibly TRBD1 (6 bases). V lost 5 bases and J lost 5, with 18 bases in between. Germline V lookup: CDR1 MNHNS, CDR2 SASEGT. The CDR3 has 15 residues.

This clonotype turned up a few times. V is TRBV4-3 and J is TRBJ2-3; D unclear. The CDR3 sequence is 15 residues long. Germline-derived CDR1 and CDR2 are LGHNA and YSLEER. Trimming pared 0 bases from V and 4 bases from J, leaving 11 bases between. The CDR3, as DNA: TGCGCCAGCAGCCAAGAGGGGTTAAACGCAGATACGCAGTATTTT. Amino acids: CASSQEGLNADTQYF.

The V call is TRBV7-9, the J call TRBJ2-5; D is perhaps TRBD1 (5 bases). The CDR3 length is 15 residues. From germline, CDR1 is SEHNR and CDR2 FQNEAQ (reference sequence). V was clipped by 2 bases and J by 7 bases, with 17 bases between them. The CDR3 reads CASSLPTAYAGTQYF. The CDR3 nucleotides are TGTGCCAGCAGCTTACCGACAGCCTACGCCGGGACCCAGTACTTC.

This clonotype was counted only a few times. The gene calls are TRBV5-6 and TRBJ2-6; D might be TRBD1 or TRBD2, each matching 5 bases. This CDR3 spans 18 amino acids. V was clipped by 3 bases and J by 0 bases, with 16 bases between them. CDR1 and CDR2 (germline): SGHDT, YYEEEE. CDR3 loop: CASSSPGRSLSGANVLTF. The CDR3, as DNA: TGTGCCAGCAGCTCTCCGGGACGCAGCCTCTCTGGGGCCAACGTCCTGACTTTC.

A word on this clonotype: Compared with germline, one end of the junction differs, possibly owing to a read error. The chain employs TRBV27 and TRBJ2-7, with 9 bases fitting TRBD2. The CDR3 is 15 amino acids. CDR1 and CDR2 (germline): MNHEY, SMNVEV (reference sequence). The chain's CDR3 is CASGLSLAGVYEQYF. The CDR3 region has the DNA TGTGCCAGCGGTTTAAGCTTAGCGGGAGTCTACGAGCAGTACTTC.

The V gene is TRBV28, the J gene TRBJ2-7, with D uncertain. Trimming cost V 5 bases and J 0 bases, with 14 bases left between them. Germline CDR1 MDHEN, CDR2 SYDVKM. The CDR3 spans 15 residues. CDR3 sequence reads: CASSPLIFSSYEQYF. The CDR3 DNA reads TGTGCCAGCAGTCCCTTGATCTTCAGCTCCTACGAGCAGTACTTC.

This clonotype was observed at least ten times. The rearrangement joins TRBV2 to TRBJ1-1; the D is unclear. The germline CDR1 and CDR2 sequences are SNHLY and FYNNEI. Trimming shortened V by 10 bases and J by 1 base, and 13 bases separated the two germline ends. This CDR3 is built from 13 residues. The CDR3 sequence: CATSLRANTEAFF. The CDR3 DNA follows: TGTGCCACCTCTCTAAGGGCGAACACTGAAGCTTTCTTT.

To note about this clonotype: A much larger clone differs from this one at a single base, so this may be a read error. The rearrangement uses TRBV3-1 and TRBJ2-5; unclear D gene. Germline V lookup: CDR1 LGHDT, CDR2 YNNKEL (reference sequence). CDR3 length: 14 residues. The CDR3: CVSSQRVAQETQYF. CDR3 DNA sequence: TGTGTCAGCAGCCAACGGGTAGCCCAAGAGACCCAGTACTTC.

This clonotype was seen ten or more times. This chain connects TRBV6-1 to TRBJ2-1; a possible D gene is TRBD1 (6 bases). V was pared by 3 bases and J by 7 bases, with 10 bases between. The CDR3 is 13 amino acids. Germline assignment: CDR1 MNHNS and CDR2 SASEGT. The CDR3 loop is CASSELGGNEQFF. The CDR3 DNA is TGTGCCAGCAGTGAGCTAGGGGGAAATGAGCAGTTCTTC.

This clonotype has just a few counts. CDR3: CASSTGYSGANVLTF. For the CDR3, the DNA is TGCGCCAGCAGTACAGGATACTCTGGGGCCAACGTCCTGACTTTC. V is TRBV5-1 and J is TRBJ2-6; a weak D match, TRBD1 (5 bases). The V gene's germline CDR1 is SGHRS and CDR2 YFSETQ. V lost 5 bases to trimming and J lost 0 bases, with 9 bases between them. This CDR3 is 15 amino acids long.

At least ten counts were recorded for this clonotype. This sequence joins TRBV7-9 and TRBJ1-2, with 8 bases fitting TRBD1. This CDR3 has 13 residues. CDR1 SEHNR and CDR2 FQNEAQ come from the germline V gene (reference sequence). Trimming cost V 5 bases and J 5 bases; bases outside gene matches: 4. The CDR3 loop reads CASSLQGGYGYTF. For the CDR3, the DNA is TGTGCCAGCAGCCTACAGGGGGGTTATGGCTACACCTTC.

This clonotype was detected many times. The chain employs TRBV5-1 and TRBJ2-1, with TRBD2 matching 7 bases. This CDR3 is 15 amino acids long. Germline V gene sequence: CDR1 SGHRS, CDR2 YFSETQ. V was pared by 6 bases and J by 5 bases, with 11 bases of the junction left unmatched. As DNA, the CDR3 is TGCGCCAGCATTGGAGTAGCGGGCGCTAACAATGAGCAGTTCTTC. This gives the protein CASIGVAGANNEQFF.

V and J are TRBV7-2 and TRBJ1-5; perhaps TRBD1 as D (6 bases). There are 14 residues in the CDR3. V was trimmed by 2 bases and J by 6 bases, leaving 11 bases between them. Germline CDR1 is SGHTA and CDR2 is FQGNSA. For the CDR3, the DNA is TGTGCCAGCAGCTTAACACAGGGCGGTCAGCCCCAGCATTTT. Protein product: CASSLTQGGQPQHF.

This chain uses TRBV6-2 or TRBV6-3 with TRBJ2-6, with unresolved D. Germline V CDR1 and CDR2: MNHEY, SVGEGT. The CDR3 totals 11 residues. The V end was cut by 2 bases, the J end by 8 bases, with 1 base between. The CDR3: CASSYPNVLTF. The CDR3, as DNA: TGTGCCAGCAGTTACCCCAACGTCCTGACTTTC.

The CDR3 nucleotides read TGTGCCAGCCGAGACAGGGGCAGGGGTGGGAGCAATCAGCCCCAGCATTTT. Encoded protein: CASRDRGRGGSNQPQHF. The chain links TRBV6-5 to TRBJ1-5, with 8 bases identical to TRBD1. The CDR3 spans 17 residues. V lost 8 bases, J lost 1 base, and 13 bases stayed unmatched. Germline V gene sequence: CDR1 MNHEY, CDR2 SVGAGI.

This clonotype was detected a few times. This chain links TRBV15 with TRBJ2-7; TRBD2 matches 7 bases. This CDR3 spans 16 amino acids. V lost 0 bases to trimming and J lost 2 bases; unmatched junction nucleotides: 7. From germline, CDR1 is LNHNV and CDR2 YYDKDF (reference sequence). The CDR3: CATSRDQAGVPYEQYF. CDR3 DNA: TGTGCCACCAGCAGAGATCAGGCGGGAGTGCCCTACGAGCAGTACTTC.

This clonotype was counted between two and nine times. The gene calls are TRBV4-3 and TRBJ2-2, with no clear D. Germline values: CDR1 LGHNA, CDR2 YSLEER. The CDR3 sequence is 15 residues long. Trimming removed 0 bases from V and 8 bases from J, with 13 bases in between. This CDR3 is CASSQEASYGGELFF. DNA of the CDR3: TGCGCCAGCAGCCAAGAGGCCAGTTATGGAGGGGAGCTGTTTTTT.

This clonotype was detected only a few times. The DNA of the CDR3 is TGTGCCAGCAGCTTAACGACGCTTTTAGGGAGGAACACTGAAGCTTTCTTT. It encodes CASSLTTLLGRNTEAFF. This rearrangement joins TRBV7-3 to TRBJ1-1, with no clear D. CDR1 SGHTA and CDR2 FQGTGA come from the germline V gene. The V end was cut by 0 bases, the J end by 1 base, with 15 bases between. The CDR3 is 17 amino acids.